This is a list of T cell receptor beta chains from one sample in a study of blood T cell repertoires in COVID-19. Clones were sequenced by immunoSEQ multiplex PCR, and TCRdb holds only the in-frame ones, with some missing. Of around 110,000 clones listed, approximately 89% were seen once; the top ten hold approximately 6.8%. The material sequenced was peripheral blood. These receptors were taken from a man in his fifties or sixties with active or convalescent COVID-19. The CDR3 runs from the conserved cysteine through the conserved F or W.

J gene	CDR3 length	V gene	CDR3 protein
TRBJ1-5	15	TRBV5-4	CASSPGSGSGQPQHF
TRBJ1-1	14	TRBV5-1	CASSMGTANTEAFF
TRBJ1-2	18	TRBV7-9	CASSLRTGATSASYGYTF
TRBJ2-2	14	TRBV24-1	CATSREVASGELFF
TRBJ2-5	19	TRBV4-2	CASSQDRKVGAAGGETQYF
TRBJ2-4	12	TRBV29-1	CSVLAGGNIQYF
TRBJ2-2	14	TRBV19	CASKVAGNTGELFF
TRBJ1-1	14	TRBV5-1	CASSFGTGDTEAFF
TRBJ1-1	15	TRBV7-2	CASSLGANPNTEAFF
TRBJ1-1	14	TRBV11-2	CASSFNQGDTEAFF
TRBJ1-3	16	TRBV4-2	CASSQDWTGAGNTIYF
TRBJ1-1	17	TRBV28	CASSRSSGRSGADEAFF
TRBJ2-5	12	TRBV30	CAWSRQGETQYF
TRBJ2-5	14	TRBV7-2	CASTDATGRETQYF
TRBJ2-1	14	TRBV15	CATLKGANYNEQFF
TRBJ2-3	14	TRBV27	CASSLGIDTDTQYF
TRBJ2-2	14	TRBV7-6	CASSRSPSTGELFF
TRBJ2-1	16	TRBV11-3	CASSLGPRSSYNEQFF
TRBJ1-1	17	TRBV7-9	CASSLWTGSGFNTEAFF
TRBJ1-1	16	TRBV5-1	CASSSGTGYPNTEAFF
TRBJ1-5	14	TRBV19	CASIAQAGFRPQHF
TRBJ1-5	15	TRBV2	CASSEQTGGNQPQHF
TRBJ1-4	14	TRBV6-6	CASSYSRDNEKLFF
TRBJ2-7	19	TRBV5-1	CASSPGLAGGPHGSYEQYF
TRBJ1-5	14	TRBV6-5	CASSAGGGDQPQHF
TRBJ2-1	15	TRBV11-2	CASSLGLAERYEQFF
TRBJ2-3	14	TRBV9	CASSAGRAADTQYF
TRBJ2-7	14	TRBV11-2	CASSPRTSSYEQYF
TRBJ2-7	14	TRBV18	CASSPQGARDEQYF
TRBJ2-1	15	TRBV24-1	CATSDFRGRVGEQFF
TRBJ1-1	13	TRBV12-3/TRBV12-4	CASSNTRGTEAFF
TRBJ2-7	15	TRBV4-1	CASSQTGTVSYEQYF
TRBJ2-3	16	TRBV5-1	CASSDRDRGSTDTQYF
TRBJ1-2	14	TRBV3-1/TRBV3-2	CASSPGGGNYGYTF
TRBJ1-5	16	TRBV2	CASSEQGGAIDQPQHF
TRBJ2-7	13	TRBV18	CASSPNGANEQYF
TRBJ2-7	13	TRBV6-6	CASGLYNRAEQYF
TRBJ1-2	15	TRBV9	CASSARTGDGYGYTF
TRBJ2-2	18	TRBV28	CASSFDIPRTGFIGELFF
TRBJ2-7	17	TRBV7-2	CASSLGTSGWSSYEQYF
TRBJ2-7	12	TRBV27	CASSLGGDEQYF
TRBJ1-6	16	TRBV18	CASSRLGQGNNSPLHF
TRBJ2-5	17	TRBV2	CASSAGGPATPQETQYF
TRBJ1-4	18	TRBV12-2	CASRLAPPPRGYNEKLFF
TRBJ1-1	15	TRBV11-3	CASSFGYRGPTEAFF
TRBJ1-5	15	TRBV7-2	CASSLVVNSNQPQHF
TRBJ1-5	17	TRBV28	CASSPRRQSYSNQPQHF
TRBJ1-2	15	TRBV7-6	CASSLTPGSNYGYTF